Listed below are T cell receptor beta chains from one sample, sequenced in a study of T cell repertoires in cytomegalovirus infection. Their antigens remain unidentified. TCRdb processed the reads anew with MiXCR; each CDR3 protein has one entry. The table records roughly 730,000 distinct CDR3 sequences, roughly a third of them present only once. The material was cultured PBMCs, obtained from culture after CMV antigen stimulation. The receptors originated from a human donor in good health (CMV status not recorded). Some clones in this sample may be carry-over from other donors' samples. Both conserved end residues are part of each CDR3. A D gene is named only where the DNA matches it firmly. The listing skips clone size in some rows; elsewhere it reads once, few, many or a size class.

CDR3aa: CASSLDGGIAKNIQYF; CDR3nt: TGTGCCAGCAGCTTAGATGGGGGGATCGCCAAAAACATTCAGTACTTC; j_gene: TRBJ2-4; v_gene: TRBV7-2; d_gene: NA; abundance: few
CDR3aa: CASSPPATSGRASGTQYF; CDR3nt: TGTGCCAGCAGCCCCCCTGCGACTAGCGGGAGGGCCAGTGGGACCCAGTACTTC; j_gene: TRBJ2-5; v_gene: TRBV12-3/TRBV12-4; d_gene: TRBD2; abundance: once
CDR3aa: CASSYKVAEATYEQYF; CDR3nt: TGTGCCAGCAGTTACAAGGTAGCGGAGGCAACTTACGAGCAGTACTTC; j_gene: TRBJ2-7; v_gene: TRBV6-6; d_gene: NA; abundance: once
CDR3aa: CASSPTSGTEDYEQYF; CDR3nt: TGTGCCAGCAGTCCGACTAGCGGGACTGAAGACTACGAGCAGTACTTC; j_gene: TRBJ2-7; v_gene: TRBV27; d_gene: TRBD2; abundance: NA
CDR3aa: CASRGEGQEEETQYF; CDR3nt: TGTGCCAGCAGGGGGGAAGGACAGGAGGAGGAGACCCAGTACTTC; j_gene: TRBJ2-5; v_gene: TRBV7-8; d_gene: TRBD1; abundance: few
CDR3aa: CASSLNGGAGNEQFF; CDR3nt: TGTGCCAGCAGCTTAAACGGGGGGGCCGGCAATGAGCAGTTCTTC; j_gene: TRBJ2-1; v_gene: TRBV7-2; d_gene: TRBD2; abundance: NA
CDR3aa: CASRGLGVSYTF; CDR3nt: TGTGCCAGCAGAGGTCTCGGGGTGAGCTACACCTTC; j_gene: TRBJ1-2; v_gene: TRBV12-3/TRBV12-4; d_gene: NA; abundance: few
CDR3aa: CASSLRGSGKGNTIYF; CDR3nt: TGTGCCAGCAGTTTGAGGGGCAGTGGTAAAGGAAACACCATATATTTT; j_gene: TRBJ1-3; v_gene: TRBV28; d_gene: NA; abundance: NA
CDR3aa: CSVRPAGIGDGYTF; CDR3nt: TGCAGCGTTAGACCAGCGGGGATCGGGGATGGCTACACCTTC; j_gene: TRBJ1-2; v_gene: TRBV29-1; d_gene: NA; abundance: NA
CDR3aa: CASSLPGGGYGYTF; CDR3nt: TGTGCCAGCAGCTTGCCCGGGGGCGGCTATGGCTACACCTTC; j_gene: TRBJ1-2; v_gene: TRBV5-6; d_gene: NA; abundance: many
CDR3aa: CASTTGPAKNIQYF; CDR3nt: TGTGCCAGCACCACAGGGCCAGCCAAAAACATTCAGTACTTC; j_gene: TRBJ2-4; v_gene: TRBV12-3/TRBV12-4; d_gene: NA; abundance: NA
CDR3aa: CASWDGGAGNEQFF; CDR3nt: TGTGCCAGCTGGGACGGGGGGGCCGGCAATGAGCAGTTCTTC; j_gene: TRBJ2-1; v_gene: TRBV6-6; d_gene: TRBD2; abundance: once
CDR3aa: CASSLSSGGGQETQYF; CDR3nt: TGTGCCAGCAGCCTCTCCTCAGGGGGGGGGCAAGAGACCCAGTACTTC; j_gene: TRBJ2-5; v_gene: TRBV7-2; d_gene: NA; abundance: many
CDR3aa: CASSELGGGTKQFF; CDR3nt: TGTGCCAGCAGTGAATTGGGCGGGGGGACAAAGCAGTTCTTC; j_gene: TRBJ2-1; v_gene: TRBV6-2/TRBV6-3; d_gene: TRBD2; abundance: many
CDR3aa: CASSSEGGSGSPLHF; CDR3nt: TGTGCCAGCAGTTCCGAGGGAGGGAGCGGTTCACCCCTCCACTTT; j_gene: TRBJ1-6; v_gene: TRBV6-1; d_gene: NA; abundance: NA
CDR3aa: CASSFLPQGANVLTF; CDR3nt: TGTGCCAGCAGTTTTCTCCCGCAGGGGGCCAACGTCCTGACTTTC; j_gene: TRBJ2-6; v_gene: TRBV27; d_gene: NA; abundance: NA
CDR3aa: CASSSTGRWNTEAFF; CDR3nt: TGTGCCAGCAGCTCGACAGGGAGGTGGAACACTGAAGCTTTCTTT; j_gene: TRBJ1-1; v_gene: TRBV9; d_gene: TRBD1; abundance: NA
CDR3aa: CASTPGTPIPQYF; CDR3nt: TGTGCCAGCACCCCCGGGACCCCCATCCCGCAGTATTTT; j_gene: TRBJ2-3; v_gene: TRBV7-2; d_gene: NA; abundance: few
CDR3aa: CASGSGKVYNEQFF; CDR3nt: TGTGCCAGCGGTAGCGGGAAAGTGTACAATGAGCAGTTCTTC; j_gene: TRBJ2-1; v_gene: TRBV2; d_gene: TRBD2; abundance: NA
CDR3aa: CASSLTGLTLSPLHF; CDR3nt: TGCGCCAGCAGCTTGACCGGGCTGACGCTCTCACCCCTCCACTTT; j_gene: TRBJ1-6; v_gene: TRBV5-1; d_gene: NA; abundance: few
CDR3aa: CASNGNSGNTIYF; CDR3nt: TGTGCCAGCAACGGGAACTCTGGAAACACCATATATTTT; j_gene: TRBJ1-3; v_gene: TRBV2; d_gene: NA; abundance: NA
CDR3aa: CASSLFGAGDEKLFF; CDR3nt: TGTGCCAGCAGCTTATTCGGGGCAGGGGATGAAAAACTGTTTTTT; j_gene: TRBJ1-4; v_gene: TRBV7-2; d_gene: NA; abundance: NA
CDR3aa: CASSLESGEAGTQYF; CDR3nt: TGTGCCAGCAGCTTAGAATCCGGGGAAGCGGGGACCCAGTACTTC; j_gene: TRBJ2-5; v_gene: TRBV7-9; d_gene: NA; abundance: NA
CDR3aa: CASAPSTDTQYF; CDR3nt: TGTGCCAGTGCACCTAGCACAGATACGCAGTATTTT; j_gene: TRBJ2-3; v_gene: TRBV28; d_gene: NA; abundance: few
CDR3aa: CASSSATYGELFF; CDR3nt: TGTGCCAGCAGCTCAGCTACATACGGGGAGCTGTTTTTT; j_gene: TRBJ2-2; v_gene: TRBV7-2; d_gene: NA; abundance: many
CDR3aa: CASSLDLPGYNGNTEAFF; CDR3nt: TGTGCCAGCAGCTTAGATTTGCCAGGCTACAACGGTAACACTGAAGCTTTCTTT; j_gene: TRBJ1-1; v_gene: TRBV7-2; d_gene: NA; abundance: many
CDR3aa: CASSFPPGQILFF; CDR3nt: TGTGCCAGCAGCTTCCCTCCGGGACAGATCCTGTTTTTT; j_gene: TRBJ1-4; v_gene: TRBV7-2; d_gene: TRBD1; abundance: many
CDR3aa: CSAIPGGPEETQYF; CDR3nt: TGCAGTGCTATCCCCGGGGGCCCCGAAGAGACCCAGTACTTC; j_gene: TRBJ2-5; v_gene: TRBV20-1; d_gene: NA; abundance: NA
CDR3aa: CASSLGRGDDRYEQYF; CDR3nt: TGTGCCAGCAGCTTAGGTCGGGGGGATGATCGCTACGAGCAGTACTTC; j_gene: TRBJ2-7; v_gene: TRBV7-2; d_gene: TRBD2; abundance: few
CDR3aa: CASSYLISGSIADTQYF; CDR3nt: TGTGCCAGCAGTTACCTTATAAGCGGGAGTATCGCAGATACGCAGTATTTT; j_gene: TRBJ2-3; v_gene: TRBV6-5; d_gene: TRBD2; abundance: NA
CDR3aa: CASSSSGIGYNEQFF; CDR3nt: TGTGCCAGCTCATCAAGCGGGATAGGGTACAATGAGCAGTTCTTC; j_gene: TRBJ2-1; v_gene: TRBV18; d_gene: TRBD2; abundance: once
CDR3aa: CASSPRISGTLLEQYF; CDR3nt: TGCGCCAGCAGCCCGAGGATATCCGGGACTTTGCTTGAGCAGTACTTC; j_gene: TRBJ2-7; v_gene: TRBV4-1; d_gene: NA; abundance: NA
CDR3aa: CASSPPRGQGNQPQHF; CDR3nt: TGTGCCAGCAGCCCACCCAGGGGGCAAGGCAATCAGCCCCAGCATTTT; j_gene: TRBJ1-5; v_gene: TRBV7-2; d_gene: TRBD1; abundance: NA
CDR3aa: CASSFDVEAFF; CDR3nt: TGTGCCAGCAGCTTCGATGTTGAAGCTTTCTTT; j_gene: TRBJ1-1; v_gene: TRBV7-9; d_gene: NA; abundance: NA
CDR3aa: CASGITRTGELFF; CDR3nt: TGTGCCAGCGGTATAACTAGGACCGGGGAGCTGTTTTTT; j_gene: TRBJ2-2; v_gene: TRBV11-3; d_gene: NA; abundance: few
CDR3aa: CASSLRGGTSGIPMDF; CDR3nt: TGTGCCAGCAGCTTACGGGGGGGCACTAGCGGGATTCCCATGGACTTC; j_gene: TRBJ2-7; v_gene: TRBV7-2; d_gene: TRBD2; abundance: many
CDR3aa: CASSWLAERDTQYF; CDR3nt: TGTGCCAGCAGTTGGCTAGCGGAGCGAGATACGCAGTATTTT; j_gene: TRBJ2-3; v_gene: TRBV12-3/TRBV12-4; d_gene: TRBD2; abundance: few